These 26 T cell receptor beta chains were all obtained from the same sample, sequenced in a study of cytomegalovirus exposure and HLA in healthy donors. PCR used 60 Vbeta primers and 13 Jbeta primers. Method: immunoSEQ multiplex PCR; TCRdb's copy keeps in-frame clones and lacks some. The table has around 44,000 clones, approximately 90% seen once. The specimen sequenced was PBMCs. The receptors stem from a woman aged 40 to 50 in good health and CMV-seropositive.

The chain uses TRBV15 and TRBJ2-2; tentative D call: TRBD1 (5 bases). Trimming removed 6 bases at V and 7 bases at J, with 9 bases between. This CDR3 contains 12 residues. The germline V gene has CDR1 LNHNV and CDR2 YYDKDF (reference sequence). The CDR3 loop is CATSTQGGELFF. CDR3 DNA sequence: TGTGCCACCAGTACGCAGGGCGGGGAGCTGTTTTTT. Complete variable domain (other parts from reference TRBV15 and TRBJ2-2): DAMVIQNPRYQVTQFGKPVTLSCSQTLNHNVMYWYQQKSSQAPKLLFHYYDKDFNNEADTPDNFQSRRPNTSFCFLDIRSPGLGDTAMYLCATSTQGGELFFGEGSRLTVL.

Only a few counts were recorded for this clone. The chain combines TRBV28 with TRBJ2-7, with D possibly being TRBD2 (5 bases). Germline CDR1 MDHEN, CDR2 SYDVKM. V lost 8 bases to trimming and J lost 0 bases, with 11 bases between them. This CDR3 comprises 13 residues. CDR3 in amino acids: CASRLGSSYEQYF. DNA for the CDR3: TGTGCCAGCCGACTGGGGAGCTCCTACGAGCAGTACTTC.

The J gene is TRBJ2-7, the V gene TRBV6-1; TRBD1 agrees at 8 bases. There are 17 residues in the CDR3. CDR1 is MNHNS, CDR2 SASEGT, per germline. Trimming cost V 1 base and J 2 bases; bases outside gene matches: 10. CDR3 sequence (DNA): TGTGCCAGCAGTGAAGTTTTCTCGAGGACAGGGCCCTACGAGCAGTACTTC. Translated, it gives CASSEVFSRTGPYEQYF.

The chain has TRBV9 and TRBJ1-1; D is unresolved. Trimming stripped 1 base from V and 3 bases from J, with 4 bases between. The CDR3 extends over 12 amino acids. Germline assignment: CDR1 SGDLS and CDR2 YYNGEE. In nucleotides, the CDR3 is TGTGCCAGCAGCGTAACGGACACTGAAGCTTTCTTT. Protein product: CASSVTDTEAFF.

The chain uses TRBV18 and TRBJ2-7; possible D gene TRBD1, 6 bases. The CDR3 consists of 14 residues. Trimming shortened V by 5 bases and J by 0 bases, and 11 bases separated the two germline ends. The germline CDR1 and CDR2 sequences are KGHSH and LQKENI. DNA for the CDR3: TGTGCCAGCTCAACCGGACAGTCCTCCTACGAGCAGTACTTC. Translated, it gives CASSTGQSSYEQYF.

The chain joins TRBV19 to TRBJ1-1, with D unclear. This CDR3 region has 12 residues. CDR1 is LNHDA and CDR2 is SQIVND in the germline V gene (reference sequence). V lost 7 bases and J 4 bases, leaving 10 bases between the germline ends. In DNA form, the CDR3 reads TGTGCCAGTATGAGCGAAGGCACTGAAGCTTTCTTT. Translating it yields CASMSEGTEAFF. The variable domain in full, completed from reference TRBV19 and TRBJ1-1, reads DGGITQSPKYLFRKEGQNVTLSCEQNLNHDAMYWYRQDPGQGLRLIYYSQIVNDFQKGDIAEGYSVSREKKESFPLTVTSAQKNPTAFYLCASMSEGTEAFFGQGTRLTVV.

The chain combines TRBV7-3 with TRBJ2-2; D remains unclear. CDR1 SGHTA and CDR2 FQGTGA come from the germline V gene. This CDR3 comprises 14 residues. V lost 4 bases to trimming and J lost 6 bases, with 12 bases between them. CDR3 sequence: CASSSNPVAGELFF. In DNA form, the CDR3 reads TGTGCCAGCAGCTCCAACCCGGTGGCCGGGGAGCTGTTTTTT.

The CDR3 reads CASSARTPNTEAFF. The CDR3 nucleotides read TGTGCCAGCAGCGCTCGGACACCAAACACTGAAGCTTTCTTT. The chain uses TRBV6-1 and TRBJ1-1; a possible D gene is TRBD1 (5 bases). The CDR3 spans 14 residues. Germline values: CDR1 MNHNS, CDR2 SASEGT. Trimming shortened V by 6 bases and J by 2 bases, and 13 bases separated the two germline ends.

This clone has a single count. The rearrangement joins TRBV10-1 to TRBJ2-1, with D possibly being TRBD2 (6 bases). Germline V gene sequence: CDR1 WNHNN, CDR2 SYGVQD (reference sequence). Trimming left V 2 bases short and J 7 bases short, with 9 bases between. The CDR3 covers 13 residues. The DNA for the CDR3 is TGCGCCAGCAGTGAGATACGGGGGAATGAGCAGTTCTTC. It translates to CASSEIRGNEQFF.

Only a few counts were recorded for this clone. The V gene is TRBV6-1, the J gene TRBJ2-5; 9 bases agree with TRBD1. Per the germline V gene, CDR1 is MNHNS and CDR2 is SASEGT. V gave up 7 bases and J gave up 9 bases; unmatched junction bases: 15. CDR3 size: 15 residues. The CDR3: CASIIEGTGSFPQYF. CDR3 DNA: TGTGCCAGCATAATCGAGGGGACAGGGTCGTTCCCCCAGTACTTC.

The chain uses TRBV4-1 and TRBJ1-1; D unresolved. Germline lookup yields CDR1 MGHRA and CDR2 YSYEKL. The length of the CDR3 is 15 residues. Trimming left V 1 base short and J 0 bases short, with 9 bases between. The CDR3 nucleotides read TGCGCCAGCAGCCAAGTCGGAGGTTTGAACACTGAAGCTTTCTTT. It encodes CASSQVGGLNTEAFF.

The chain is built from TRBV28 and TRBJ1-6; D is unclear. This CDR3 has 13 amino acids. Trimming cost V 5 bases and J 7 bases, with 9 bases left between them. Germline CDR1 reads MDHEN; CDR2 reads SYDVKM. CDR3 amino acids: CASSPEVNSPLHF. The CDR3 DNA is TGTGCCAGCAGTCCAGAAGTAAATTCACCCCTCCACTTT.

The chain links TRBV5-6 to TRBJ2-2; the D is unclear. The CDR3 extends over 12 amino acids. Trimming left V 6 bases short and J 6 bases short, with 9 bases between. Germline CDR1 is SGHDT and CDR2 is YYEEEE. The CDR3 loop is CASNLEAGELFF. In nucleotides, the CDR3 is TGTGCCAGCAACCTAGAGGCCGGGGAGCTGTTTTTT.

There are a few counts of this clone. This chain joins TRBV5-4 and TRBJ2-3; tentatively, D is TRBD2 (5 bases). CDR1 and CDR2 (germline): SGHNT, YYREEE (reference sequence). Trimming removed 0 bases at V and 2 bases at J, with 10 bases between. This CDR3 has 15 amino acids. CDR3 in DNA: TGTGCCAGCAGCTTGGATTCGGGGTACACAGATACGCAGTATTTT. Protein product: CASSLDSGYTDTQYF.

The chain joins TRBV6-1 to TRBJ2-7; D may be TRBD2 (5 bases). Germline V gene lookup returns CDR1 MNHNS and CDR2 SASEGT. The CDR3 has 14 residues. Trimming pared 1 base from V and 6 bases from J, leaving 13 bases between. The DNA of the CDR3 is TGTGCCAGCAGTGAAGGGGCGGGTCCGCGCGAGCAGTACTTC. Its protein product is CASSEGAGPREQYF.

The chain joins TRBV28 to TRBJ1-1; D possibly corresponds to TRBD1 (5 bases). V shed 1 base and J shed 6 bases, with 18 bases lying between them. CDR3 length equals 16 residues. Germline V gene sequence: CDR1 MDHEN, CDR2 SYDVKM. CDR3 nucleotides: TGTGCCAGCAGTTTATTGCAGGGCCCCCTGGGCGCTGAAGCTTTCTTT. Translated: CASSLLQGPLGAEAFF. The full variable domain, completed using reference TRBV28 and TRBJ1-1, is DVKVTQSSRYLVKRTGEKVFLECVQDMDHENMFWYRQDPGLGLRLIYFSYDVKMKEKGDIPEGYSVSREKKERFSLILESASTNQTSMYLCASSLLQGPLGAEAFFGQGTRLTVV.

Written as DNA, the CDR3 is TGTGCCAGCAGCGTAGGGCTAGCGACCGGGGAGCTGTTTTTT. It yields the protein CASSVGLATGELFF. The gene calls are TRBV9 and TRBJ2-2; D possibly corresponds to TRBD2 (6 bases). Germline assignment: CDR1 SGDLS and CDR2 YYNGEE. CDR3 length equals 14 residues. Deletions cut 0 bases from V and 5 bases from J, with 8 bases between.

The V call is TRBV28, the J call TRBJ2-7, with 9 bases identical to TRBD1. The V segment lost 9 bases and the J segment 2 bases; nucleotides outside the gene matches: 8. Germline V gene sequence: CDR1 MDHEN, CDR2 SYDVKM. This CDR3 has 14 residues. In DNA, the CDR3 is TGTGCCAGTATCCGGGACAGGGTTACCTACGAGCAGTACTTC. The encoded protein is CASIRDRVTYEQYF.

This clone appeared a few times. This chain uses TRBV2 with TRBJ2-1; D not resolved. With 6 bases removed from V and 5 bases from J, the gap between germline ends came to 8 bases. Germline CDR1 reads SNHLY; CDR2 reads FYNNEI. CDR3 size: 12 residues. CDR3 sequence: CASRRENNEQFF. DNA of the CDR3: TGTGCCAGCAGAAGAGAAAACAATGAGCAGTTCTTC. Together with reference TRBV2 and TRBJ2-1, the CDR3 gives the full variable domain: EPEVTQTPSHQVTQMGQEVILRCVPISNHLYFYWYRQILGQKVEFLVSFYNNEISEKSEIFDDQFSVERPDGSNFTLKIRSTKLEDSAMYFCASRRENNEQFFGPGTRLTVL.

This rearrangement joins TRBV18 to TRBJ1-2, with D maybe TRBD1 (5 bases). V lost 0 bases to trimming and J lost 4 bases, with 6 bases between them. This CDR3 has 13 amino acids. Germline assignment: CDR1 KGHSH and CDR2 LQKENI. CDR3 sequence: CASSPPGRYGYTF. CDR3 nucleotide sequence: TGTGCCAGCTCACCACCGGGGCGCTATGGCTACACCTTC.

This clone is a singleton in its sample. This chain links TRBV6-1 with TRBJ1-1; D is possibly TRBD1 (6 bases). The CDR3 totals 13 residues. Germline V gene sequence: CDR1 MNHNS, CDR2 SASEGT. V was cut by 6 bases and J by 6 bases, with 14 bases left in between. CDR3 nucleotides: TGTGCCAGCAGACCTTGGGGGGGCCCTGAAGCTTTCTTT. Translation gives CASRPWGGPEAFF.

The rearrangement joins TRBV30 to TRBJ1-1, with TRBD1 as a possible D gene (5 bases). The V end lost 5 bases, the J end lost 5 bases, and 9 bases lay between the germline ends. Germline V gene sequence: CDR1 GTSNPN, CDR2 SVGIG (reference sequence). The CDR3 sequence is 11 residues long. The CDR3 nucleotides are TGTGCCTGGGTAAAGGGGACTGAAGCTTTCTTT. Protein product: CAWVKGTEAFF.

This chain links TRBV19 with TRBJ1-5; D is perhaps TRBD1 (6 bases). Trimming took off 8 bases at V and 5 bases at J, with 13 bases between the two ends. The CDR3 is 13 amino acids. Per germline, CDR1 LNHDA and CDR2 SQIVND (reference sequence). CDR3 DNA sequence: TGTGCCAGTTCTGGACAGTACGATCAGCCCCAGCATTTT. As protein: CASSGQYDQPQHF.

This chain uses TRBV29-1 with TRBJ2-1, with D perhaps TRBD1 (5 bases). The germline CDR1 and CDR2 sequences are SQVTM and ANQGSEA. The CDR3 loop spans 13 amino acids. V lost 7 bases and J lost 6, with 16 bases in between. The CDR3 here is CSGAPTEANEQFF. The CDR3 DNA follows: TGCAGCGGGGCCCCGACAGAGGCCAATGAGCAGTTCTTC.

The chain uses TRBV28 and TRBJ1-1, with D uncertain. With 2 bases removed from V and 2 bases from J, the gap between germline ends came to 3 bases. This CDR3 comprises 12 residues. CDR1 and CDR2 from the germline V gene are MDHEN and SYDVKM. CDR3 nucleotide sequence: TGTGCCAGCAGTTTACCTAACACTGAAGCTTTCTTT. Amino acids: CASSLPNTEAFF.

This rearrangement joins TRBV19 to TRBJ2-1; no clear D gene. The germline CDR1 and CDR2 sequences are LNHDA and SQIVND (reference sequence). The CDR3 sequence is 12 residues long. Trimming took off 5 bases at V and 12 bases at J, with 14 bases between the two ends. CDR3 sequence reads: CASSSHREGQFF. The CDR3 DNA is TGTGCCAGTAGTTCCCACAGAGAAGGGCAGTTCTTC.